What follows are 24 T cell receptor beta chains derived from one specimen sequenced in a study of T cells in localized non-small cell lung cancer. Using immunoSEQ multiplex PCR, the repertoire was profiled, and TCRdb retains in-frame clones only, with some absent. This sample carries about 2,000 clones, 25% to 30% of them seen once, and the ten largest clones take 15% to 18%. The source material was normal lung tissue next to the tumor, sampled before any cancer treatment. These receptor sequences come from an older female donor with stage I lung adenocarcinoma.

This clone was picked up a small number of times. The CDR3 DNA follows: TGTGCCAGCAGCTTAGGGGTAGCGGGGTCCGGGGACCAGTACTTC. This encodes CASSLGVAGSGDQYF. V gene TRBV11-3 combines with J gene TRBJ2-5; 8 positions match TRBD2. Per germline, CDR1 SGHNT and CDR2 YENEEA. This CDR3 has 15 residues. Trimming took 1 base from V and 10 from J; bases not matched to a gene: 11.

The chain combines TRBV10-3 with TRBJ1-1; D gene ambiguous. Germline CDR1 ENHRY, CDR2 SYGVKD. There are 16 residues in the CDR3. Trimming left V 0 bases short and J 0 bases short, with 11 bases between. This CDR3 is CAISESGRALNTEAFF. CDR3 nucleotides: TGTGCCATCAGTGAGTCGGGGAGAGCTTTGAACACTGAAGCTTTCTTT.

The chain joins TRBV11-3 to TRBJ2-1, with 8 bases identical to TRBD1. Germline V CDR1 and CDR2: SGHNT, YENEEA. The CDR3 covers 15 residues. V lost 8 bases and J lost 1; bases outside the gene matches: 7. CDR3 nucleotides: TGTGCCAGCCACCCTCAGGGGGCTTCCTACAATGAGCAGTTCTTC. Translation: CASHPQGASYNEQFF.

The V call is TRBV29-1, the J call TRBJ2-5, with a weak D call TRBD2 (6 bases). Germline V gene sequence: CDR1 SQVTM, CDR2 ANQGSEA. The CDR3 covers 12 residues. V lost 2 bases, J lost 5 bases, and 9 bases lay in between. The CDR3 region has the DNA TGCAGCGTTGAACGGAGGGCTGAGACCCAGTACTTC. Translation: CSVERRAETQYF.

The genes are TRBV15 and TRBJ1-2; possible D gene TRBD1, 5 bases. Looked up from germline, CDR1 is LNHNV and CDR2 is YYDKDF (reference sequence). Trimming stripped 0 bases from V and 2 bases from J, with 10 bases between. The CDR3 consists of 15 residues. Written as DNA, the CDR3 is TGTGCCACCAGCAGAGATCGGGGGTTCAACTATGGCTACACCTTC. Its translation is CATSRDRGFNYGYTF.

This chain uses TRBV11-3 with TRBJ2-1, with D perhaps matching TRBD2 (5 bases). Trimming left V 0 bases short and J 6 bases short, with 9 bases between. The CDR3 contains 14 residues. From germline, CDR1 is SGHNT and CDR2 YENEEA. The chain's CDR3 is CASSLDGLLNEQFF. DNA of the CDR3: TGTGCCAGCAGCTTAGATGGACTTCTCAATGAGCAGTTCTTC.

The CDR3, as DNA: TGTGCCAGCAGCTTAACATCGGCCGGCGGGGAGCTGTTTTTT. Encoded protein: CASSLTSAGGELFF. The genes are TRBV11-3 and TRBJ2-2; D is unclear. This CDR3 spans 14 amino acids. The V end was cut by 2 bases, the J end by 7 bases, with 11 bases between. The germline V gene encodes CDR1 SGHNT and CDR2 YENEEA.

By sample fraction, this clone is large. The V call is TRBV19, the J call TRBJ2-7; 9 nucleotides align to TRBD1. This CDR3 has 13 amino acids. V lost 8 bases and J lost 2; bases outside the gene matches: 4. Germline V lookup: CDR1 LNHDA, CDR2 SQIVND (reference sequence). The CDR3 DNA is TGTGCCAGTGGGAGGACAGGGGCCTACGAGCAGTACTTC. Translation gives CASGRTGAYEQYF.

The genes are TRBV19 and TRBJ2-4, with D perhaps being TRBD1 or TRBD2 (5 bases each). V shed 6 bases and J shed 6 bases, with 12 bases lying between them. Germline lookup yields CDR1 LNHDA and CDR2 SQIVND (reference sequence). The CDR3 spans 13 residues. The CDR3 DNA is TGTGCCAGTAGGGGATGGGGGATAAACATTCAGTACTTC. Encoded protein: CASRGWGINIQYF.

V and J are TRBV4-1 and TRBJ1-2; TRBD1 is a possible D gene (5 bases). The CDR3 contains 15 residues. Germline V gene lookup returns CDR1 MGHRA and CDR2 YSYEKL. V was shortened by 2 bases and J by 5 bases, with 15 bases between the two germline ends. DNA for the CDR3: TGCGCCAGCAGCCAAACCCTTATGGGGGGTTATGGCTACACCTTC. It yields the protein CASSQTLMGGYGYTF.

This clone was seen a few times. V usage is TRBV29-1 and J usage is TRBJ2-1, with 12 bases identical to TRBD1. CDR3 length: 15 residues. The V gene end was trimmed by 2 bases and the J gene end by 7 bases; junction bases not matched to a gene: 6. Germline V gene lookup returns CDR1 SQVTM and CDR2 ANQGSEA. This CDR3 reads CSVEPGQGAGNEQFF. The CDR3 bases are TGCAGCGTTGAACCGGGACAGGGGGCGGGTAATGAGCAGTTCTTC.

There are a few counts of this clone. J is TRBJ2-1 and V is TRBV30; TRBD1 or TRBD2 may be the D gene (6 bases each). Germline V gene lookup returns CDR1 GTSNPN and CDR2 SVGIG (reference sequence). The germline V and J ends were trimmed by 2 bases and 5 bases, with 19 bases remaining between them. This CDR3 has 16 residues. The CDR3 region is CAWSLRRGAGNNEQFF. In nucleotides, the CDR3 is TGTGCCTGGAGTCTCCGGAGGGGGGCCGGGAACAATGAGCAGTTCTTC.

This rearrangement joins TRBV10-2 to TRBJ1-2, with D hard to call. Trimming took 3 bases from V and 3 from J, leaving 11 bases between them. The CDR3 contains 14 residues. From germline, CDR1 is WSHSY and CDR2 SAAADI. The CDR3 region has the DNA TGCGCCAGCAGTGAATCGGCCAGAGACTATGGCTACACCTTC. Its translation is CASSESARDYGYTF.

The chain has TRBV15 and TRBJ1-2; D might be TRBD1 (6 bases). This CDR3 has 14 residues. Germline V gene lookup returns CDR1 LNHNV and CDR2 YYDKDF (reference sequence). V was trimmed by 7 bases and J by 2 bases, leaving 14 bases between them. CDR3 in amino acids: CATNEDRRNYGYTF. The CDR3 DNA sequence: TGTGCCACCAACGAAGACAGGCGGAACTATGGCTACACCTTC.

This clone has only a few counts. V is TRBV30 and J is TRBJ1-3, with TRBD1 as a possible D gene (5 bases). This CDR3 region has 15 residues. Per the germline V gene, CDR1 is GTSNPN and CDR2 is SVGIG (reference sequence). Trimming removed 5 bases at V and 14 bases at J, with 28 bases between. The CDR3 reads CAWSDVGIHLRGVYF. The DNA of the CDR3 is TGTGCCTGGTCAGATGTTGGGATACACCTTCGGGGCGTATATTTT.

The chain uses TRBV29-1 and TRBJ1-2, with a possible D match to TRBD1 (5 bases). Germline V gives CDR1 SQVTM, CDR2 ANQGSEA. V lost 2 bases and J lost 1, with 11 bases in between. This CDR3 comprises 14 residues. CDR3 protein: CSVERGTNNYGYTF. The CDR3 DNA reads TGCAGCGTTGAAAGAGGGACGAATAACTATGGCTACACCTTC.

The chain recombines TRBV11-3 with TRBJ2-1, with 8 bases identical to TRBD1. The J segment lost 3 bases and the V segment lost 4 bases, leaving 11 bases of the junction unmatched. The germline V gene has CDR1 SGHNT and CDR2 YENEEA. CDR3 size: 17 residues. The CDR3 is CASSSSPDRADYNEQFF. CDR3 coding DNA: TGTGCCAGCAGCTCCAGCCCGGACAGGGCGGACTACAATGAGCAGTTCTTC.

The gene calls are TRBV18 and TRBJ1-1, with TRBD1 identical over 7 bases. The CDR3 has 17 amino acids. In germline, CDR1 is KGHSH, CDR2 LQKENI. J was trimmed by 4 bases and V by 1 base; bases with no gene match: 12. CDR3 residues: CASSPLSLQGSSTEAFF. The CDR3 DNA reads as TGTGCCAGCTCACCACTCAGCCTACAGGGGAGCAGCACTGAAGCTTTCTTT.

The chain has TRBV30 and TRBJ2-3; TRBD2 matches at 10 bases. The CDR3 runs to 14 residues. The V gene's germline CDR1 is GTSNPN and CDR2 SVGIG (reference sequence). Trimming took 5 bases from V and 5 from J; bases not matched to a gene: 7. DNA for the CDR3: TGTGCCTGGGGAGCGGGGGGGGTTAGAGATACGCAGTATTTT. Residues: CAWGAGGVRDTQYF.

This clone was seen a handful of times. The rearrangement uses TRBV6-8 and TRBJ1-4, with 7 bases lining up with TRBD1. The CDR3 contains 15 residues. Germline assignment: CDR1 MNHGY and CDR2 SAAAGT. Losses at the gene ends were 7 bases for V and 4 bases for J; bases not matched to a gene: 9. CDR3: CASKQGQSNNEKLFF. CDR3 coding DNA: TGTGCCAGCAAACAGGGACAGAGTAATAATGAAAAACTGTTTTTT.

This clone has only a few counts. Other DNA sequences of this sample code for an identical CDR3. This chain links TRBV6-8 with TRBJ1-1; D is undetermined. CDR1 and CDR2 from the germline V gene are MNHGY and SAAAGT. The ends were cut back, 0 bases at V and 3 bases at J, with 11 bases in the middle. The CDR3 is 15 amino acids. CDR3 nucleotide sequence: TGTGCCAGCAGTTACTCTCCGGGAGGCGACACTGAAGCTTTCTTT. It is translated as CASSYSPGGDTEAFF.

In nucleotides, the CDR3 is TGTGCCAGCAGCGGACTAGCGGGGGTGAGCAATGAGCAGTTCTTC. It yields the protein CASSGLAGVSNEQFF. This chain connects TRBV11-3 to TRBJ2-1; 13 positions agree with TRBD2. Germline CDR1 is SGHNT and CDR2 is YENEEA. The V gene end was trimmed by 5 bases and the J gene end by 6 bases; junction bases not matched to a gene: 4. The CDR3 is made up of 15 amino acids.

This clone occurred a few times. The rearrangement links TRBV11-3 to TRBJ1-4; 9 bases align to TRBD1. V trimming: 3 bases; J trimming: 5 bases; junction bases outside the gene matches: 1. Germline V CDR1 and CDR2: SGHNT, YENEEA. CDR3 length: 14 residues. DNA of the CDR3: TGTGCCAGCAGCTTCGACAGGGGGAATGAAAAACTGTTTTTT. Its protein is CASSFDRGNEKLFF.

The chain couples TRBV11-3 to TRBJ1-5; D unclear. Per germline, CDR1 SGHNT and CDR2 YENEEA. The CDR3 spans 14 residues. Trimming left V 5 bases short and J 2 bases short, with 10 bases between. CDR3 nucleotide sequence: TGTGCCAGCAGCCCCCAATCGGGCAATCAGCCCCAGCATTTT. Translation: CASSPQSGNQPQHF.